This TCR beta chain derives from a study of monozygotic twins with inflammatory bowel disease. The CDR3 has 15 residues. TCRdb reprocessed the 5' RACE reads and reports one entry per CDR3 protein, with no DNA. This sample's table has 200,000 to 250,000 distinct CDR3 sequences. Sample: blood. The TCR comes from a human donor with ulcerative colitis or Crohn's disease, or a healthy co-twin of an affected twin (not recorded which). The chain couples TRBV12-3 or TRBV12-4 to TRBJ2-1; TCRdb lists TRBD1, though no DNA is available to test this call. CDR3 protein: CASSFLDRGYNEQFF.